This T cell receptor beta chain originates from a study of T-cell memory formation after mild COVID-19. For the study at large: Largely donor-specific TCR clusters were found. Overall study results and limits: Memory from before infection featured some responding clones, which suggests cross-reactive memory joined.

This clonotype came up many times. Its specificity is not known. Deletions cut 8 bases from V and 7 bases from J, with 15 bases between. Germline V lookup: CDR1 SNHLY, CDR2 FYNNEI. The CDR3 loop spans 13 amino acids. TCRdb re-called the 5' RACE reads with MiXCR, one entry per CDR3 protein. The table records around 340,000 distinct CDR3 sequences, around 13% of them present only once. Sequencing was done on a sample of PBMCs or a T cell subset sorted from them (not recorded which). This receptor was taken from a man aged 18-30 years who had mild COVID-19 (a few samples of this study predate the infection). Cell type and time point are not known. This chain connects TRBV2 to TRBJ2-4, with a possible D match to TRBD1 (7 bases). This CDR3 reads CASGLAGGNIQYF. The DNA for the CDR3 is TGTGCCAGCGGGCTGGCAGGGGGGAACATTCAGTACTTC.